The 10 T cell receptor beta chains below all came from one sample that was sequenced in a study of shared clonotypes between healthy human individuals. TCRdb's table, derived via immunoSEQ multiplex PCR, lists solely in-frame clones and lacks some. The sample contains about 1.5 million clones, about 96% of which appear only once. The sequenced material came from naive CD4+ T cells sorted from blood. The subset: CD45RA+ positively selected. These receptors all come from a man under 40 in good health.

The rearrangement uses TRBV2 and TRBJ1-2; D not certain. Per germline, CDR1 SNHLY and CDR2 FYNNEI. The CDR3 spans 15 residues. Trimming took off 7 bases at V and 7 bases at J, with 22 bases between the two ends. The CDR3 DNA reads TGTGCCAGCAATTTTGATATACCGGGTCTCAGTGGCTACACCTTC. This sequence encodes CASNFDIPGLSGYTF. The full variable domain, completed using reference TRBV2 and TRBJ1-2, is EPEVTQTPSHQVTQMGQEVILRCVPISNHLYFYWYRQILGQKVEFLVSFYNNEISEKSEIFDDQFSVERPDGSNFTLKIRSTKLEDSAMYFCASNFDIPGLSGYTFGSGTRLTVV.

This chain uses TRBV7-2 with TRBJ1-3; D is ambiguous. Germline assignment: CDR1 SGHTA and CDR2 FQGNSA. V was pared by 4 bases and J by 6 bases, with 10 bases between. This CDR3 contains 13 residues. CDR3 nucleotide sequence: TGTGCCAGCAGCTGGCGAGATCTAAACACCATATATTTT. This gives the protein CASSWRDLNTIYF.

J is TRBJ2-3 and V is TRBV2, with 11 bases identical to TRBD1. The V and J ends lost 5 bases and 5 bases, in that order; junction bases with no gene match: 12. This CDR3 spans 17 amino acids. The germline CDR1 and CDR2 sequences are SNHLY and FYNNEI. Written as DNA, the CDR3 is TGTGCCAGCAGTCGAGGACAGGGGGCCACGGGGCGAGATACGCAGTATTTT. This gives the protein CASSRGQGATGRDTQYF.

This clone has just one count. Different DNA sequences within this sample yield the same CDR3. The V gene is TRBV29-1, the J gene TRBJ2-3, with 10 bases identical to TRBD1. The CDR3 has 14 residues. Germline V gene sequence: CDR1 SQVTM, CDR2 ANQGSEA. With 5 bases clipped from V and 3 bases from J, the junction kept 5 bases outside the gene matches. CDR3 in amino acids: CSVIRDRGTDTQYF. The DNA of the CDR3 is TGCAGCGTTATCCGGGACAGGGGTACAGATACGCAGTATTTT.

The rearrangement uses TRBV29-1 and TRBJ2-1, with 12 bases aligning to TRBD2. This CDR3 comprises 16 residues. Germline assignment: CDR1 SQVTM and CDR2 ANQGSEA. The ends lost 7 bases at V and 10 bases at J; junction bases unmatched: 17. CDR3 nucleotides: TGCAGCGCCTCCCCCCTAGCGGGAGGGCCGGTGGGCGAGCAGTTCTTC. Encoded protein: CSASPLAGGPVGEQFF.

The chain has TRBV28 and TRBJ1-1; 8 bases are a match to TRBD1. From germline, CDR1 is MDHEN and CDR2 SYDVKM. The CDR3 runs 15 residues. V was pared by 6 bases and J by 5 bases, with 11 bases of the junction left unmatched. CDR3: CASRKDRGQGTEAFF. DNA for the CDR3: TGTGCCAGCAGAAAAGACAGGGGCCAGGGGACTGAAGCTTTCTTT.

The rearrangement uses TRBV15 and TRBJ2-7; no clear D. The CDR3 covers 12 residues. Germline assignment: CDR1 LNHNV and CDR2 YYDKDF (reference sequence). The germline V and J ends were trimmed by 1 base and 4 bases, with 5 bases remaining between them. DNA of the CDR3: TGTGCCACCAGCAGAGGCCGGTACGAGCAGTACTTC. Translation: CATSRGRYEQYF.

CDR3 nucleotide sequence: TGTGCCAGCAGCCCAGAGCTAAGTTTTAAGAGCACTGAAGCTTTCTTT. It encodes CASSPELSFKSTEAFF. The chain joins TRBV5-4 to TRBJ1-1; no reliable D call. Trimming removed 4 bases at V and 4 bases at J, with 20 bases between. Germline V gene data show CDR1 as SGHNT and CDR2 as YYREEE (reference sequence). The CDR3 extends over 16 amino acids.

The J gene is TRBJ2-2, the V gene TRBV4-3, with D possibly being TRBD1 or TRBD2 (5 bases each). Trimming took 0 bases from V and 5 from J, leaving 19 bases between them. There are 18 residues in the CDR3. From germline, CDR1 is LGHNA and CDR2 YSLEER. CDR3 residues: CASSQELPGPSWTGELFF. As DNA, the CDR3 is TGCGCCAGCAGCCAAGAACTTCCGGGACCCTCGTGGACCGGGGAGCTGTTTTTT.

This chain connects TRBV5-1 to TRBJ2-7; 7 nucleotides match TRBD1. V was clipped by 2 bases and J by 2 bases; unmatched bases: 10. Per the germline V gene, CDR1 is SGHRS and CDR2 is YFSETQ. This CDR3 comprises 16 residues. The CDR3 is CASSLMGQGVTYEQYF. The CDR3 DNA sequence: TGCGCCAGCAGCTTAATGGGGCAGGGGGTCACCTACGAGCAGTACTTC.